The next 24 T cell receptor beta chains were all read from a single sample in a study of blood T cell repertoires in COVID-19. Data came from immunoSEQ multiplex PCR; TCRdb stores just in-frame clones and leaves some out. Altogether roughly 130,000 clones are present, roughly 90% being singletons, with the ten largest covering roughly 3.7%. The material sequenced was peripheral blood. The source of these receptors is a man aged 45-60 years with active COVID-19.

J is TRBJ2-7 and V is TRBV5-1, with D maybe TRBD1 (6 bases). This CDR3 region has 14 residues. V lost 4 bases and J 0 bases, leaving 11 bases between the germline ends. Looked up from germline, CDR1 is SGHRS and CDR2 is YFSETQ. The CDR3 coding sequence is TGCGCCAGCAGCCTCCAGGGGATCTCCTACGAGCAGTACTTC. This sequence encodes CASSLQGISYEQYF.

This clone was counted a few times. This sequence joins TRBV2 and TRBJ2-7, with D possibly matching TRBD1 (5 bases). The length of the CDR3 is 14 residues. The ends were cut back, 5 bases at V and 5 bases at J, with 16 bases in the middle. Germline values: CDR1 SNHLY, CDR2 FYNNEI. The DNA of the CDR3 is TGTGCCAGCAGTCCCCAGGCAGGGTCTGACGAGCAGTACGTC. It translates to CASSPQAGSDEQYV.

The gene calls are TRBV5-5 and TRBJ2-1, with D perhaps TRBD2 (5 bases). Germline lookup yields CDR1 SGHKS and CDR2 YYEKEE (reference sequence). This CDR3 spans 16 amino acids. Between the trimmed V and J ends, which lost 0 bases and 0 bases, there was a span of 10 bases. CDR3 protein: CASSLEAESSYNEQFF. In nucleotides, the CDR3 is TGTGCCAGCAGCTTGGAAGCGGAGAGCTCCTACAATGAGCAGTTCTTC.

V gene TRBV5-5 combines with J gene TRBJ2-3; maybe TRBD2 (6 bases). Germline loops: CDR1 SGHKS, CDR2 YYEKEE (reference sequence). This CDR3 comprises 17 residues. Trimming shortened V by 3 bases and J by 4 bases, and 21 bases separated the two germline ends. For the CDR3, the DNA is TGTGCCAGCAGCTGGACGAGTGGGCCAGGGAGGTCAGATACGCAGTATTTT. Translated, it gives CASSWTSGPGRSDTQYF. Together with reference TRBV5-5 and TRBJ2-3, the CDR3 gives the full variable domain: DAGVTQSPTHLIKTRGQQVTLRCSPISGHKSVSWYQQVLGQGPQFIFQYYEKEERGRGNFPDRFSARQFPNYSSELNVNALLLGDSALYLCASSWTSGPGRSDTQYFGPGTRLTVL.

CDR3 bases: TGCGCCAGCAGCCCTCAAAGCGGGGGGCTCCAAGAGACCCAGTACTTC. Its protein product is CASSPQSGGLQETQYF. The J gene is TRBJ2-5, the V gene TRBV4-1; the match to TRBD2 covers 9 bases. The germline gives CDR1 MGHRA, CDR2 YSYEKL. The CDR3 runs 16 residues. J lost 1 base, V lost 4 bases, and 7 bases had no gene match.

V usage is TRBV12-3 or TRBV12-4 and J usage is TRBJ1-1, with D possibly being TRBD1 (6 bases). Trimming removed 6 bases from V and 10 bases from J, with 18 bases in between. The CDR3 contains 13 residues. CDR3 DNA: TGTGCCAGCAGCGATACAGGGTTTCTACTAGCTTTCTTT. It is translated as CASSDTGFLLAFF.

V gene TRBV13 combines with J gene TRBJ1-1; D uncertain. With 3 bases removed from V and 5 bases from J, the gap between germline ends came to 10 bases. CDR3 length: 13 residues. Per germline, CDR1 PRHDT and CDR2 FYEKMQ (reference sequence). CDR3 amino acids: CASSFGRETEAFF. CDR3 DNA: TGTGCCAGCAGCTTCGGACGGGAGACTGAAGCTTTCTTT.

This chain links TRBV5-1 with TRBJ2-7; TRBD2 is a possible D gene (5 bases). In germline, CDR1 is SGHRS, CDR2 YFSETQ. The CDR3 is made up of 14 amino acids. The V gene lost 2 bases and the J gene lost 3 bases, with 12 bases spanning the gap. CDR3 loop: CASSFLPAGYEQYF. DNA for the CDR3: TGCGCCAGCAGCTTCTTACCGGCGGGCTACGAGCAGTACTTC.

This clone was seen only once. The rearrangement links TRBV5-5 to TRBJ1-4, with 8 bases matching TRBD1. V was pared by 4 bases and J by 5 bases, with 10 bases of the junction left unmatched. The CDR3 loop spans 16 amino acids. Germline values: CDR1 SGHKS, CDR2 YYEKEE (reference sequence). The chain's CDR3 is CASSPAGRTGNEKLFF. CDR3 bases: TGTGCCAGCAGCCCTGCTGGGAGGACAGGGAATGAAAAACTGTTTTTT.

Here the CDR3 reads CASSSPPYRIANTGELFF. CDR3 DNA: TGTGCCAGCAGCTCTCCCCCCTACCGAATCGCGAACACCGGGGAGCTGTTTTTT. The chain couples TRBV11-2 to TRBJ2-2; unclear D gene. With 4 bases removed from V and 0 bases from J, the gap between germline ends came to 18 bases. The germline V gene encodes CDR1 SGHAT and CDR2 FQNNGV. CDR3 length equals 18 residues.

This clone was counted many times. This sequence joins TRBV5-4 and TRBJ2-1; the D is unclear. The CDR3 runs 13 residues. The V end lost 0 bases, the J end lost 7 bases, and 8 bases lay between the germline ends. In germline, CDR1 is SGHNT, CDR2 YYREEE (reference sequence). The CDR3 here is CASSLGAMNEQFF. CDR3 nucleotide sequence: TGTGCCAGCAGCTTGGGGGCCATGAATGAGCAGTTCTTC.

The sample holds one count of this clone. This chain links TRBV29-1 with TRBJ2-3; the D is unclear. This CDR3 is 11 amino acids long. Trimming left V 8 bases short and J 5 bases short, with 11 bases between. CDR1 is SQVTM, CDR2 ANQGSEA, per germline. The CDR3 loop reads CSPVHGDTQYF. In DNA form, the CDR3 reads TGCAGCCCAGTTCATGGAGATACGCAGTATTTT.

This sequence joins TRBV19 and TRBJ1-2, with D possibly matching TRBD1 (6 bases). CDR3 length: 18 residues. V was cut by 1 base and J by 0 bases, with 18 bases left in between. Germline V lookup: CDR1 LNHDA, CDR2 SQIVND (reference sequence). The CDR3 is CASSIVWEGGQTNYGYTF. The CDR3 DNA sequence: TGTGCCAGTAGTATAGTCTGGGAGGGCGGACAGACTAACTATGGCTACACCTTC.

This chain links TRBV2 with TRBJ1-6, with a possible D match to TRBD1 (5 bases). The V gene's germline CDR1 is SNHLY and CDR2 FYNNEI. The ends were cut back, 4 bases at V and 7 bases at J, with 14 bases in the middle. The CDR3 covers 15 residues. As DNA, the CDR3 is TGTGCCAGCAGTGCCAGGGCCCCGCAAAATTCACCCCTCCACTTT. This encodes CASSARAPQNSPLHF.

The chain uses TRBV5-1 and TRBJ1-2; D gene ambiguous. Germline V gives CDR1 SGHRS, CDR2 YFSETQ. V was clipped by 4 bases and J by 2 bases, with 6 bases between them. The CDR3 runs 12 residues. In nucleotides, the CDR3 is TGCGCCAGCAGCCCAGAAAACTATGGCTACACCTTC. Its translation: CASSPENYGYTF.

The V call is TRBV7-8, the J call TRBJ2-1; possible D gene TRBD1, 6 bases. This CDR3 spans 17 amino acids. With 5 bases removed from V and 1 base from J, the gap between germline ends came to 18 bases. Looked up from germline, CDR1 is SGHVS and CDR2 is FQNEAQ. The CDR3 is CASSREGGVRSYNEQFF. Here the CDR3 DNA reads TGTGCCAGCAGCCGAGAAGGGGGAGTGAGATCCTACAATGAGCAGTTCTTC.

This chain links TRBV6-5 with TRBJ1-1; 7 nucleotides line up with TRBD1. Germline-derived CDR1 and CDR2 are MNHEY and SVGAGI. The CDR3 extends over 11 amino acids. Germline trimming cut 6 bases from V and 8 bases from J; bases unmatched to any gene: 3. CDR3 in DNA: TGTGCCAGCAGACCGACAGGGGAAGCTTTCTTT. This encodes CASRPTGEAFF.

Only a few counts were recorded for this clone. A read error may produce the germline difference seen at one junction end. This chain uses TRBV6-5 with TRBJ2-7; TRBD1 might be the D (5 bases). Germline V gene lookup returns CDR1 MNHEY and CDR2 SVGAGI. The CDR3 spans 13 residues. The CDR3 sequence: CASSYNQGYKQYF. Written as DNA, the CDR3 is TGTGCCAGCAGTTACAATCAGGGCTACAAGCAGTACTTC.

The J gene is TRBJ1-3, the V gene TRBV6-5; D is unresolved. The CDR3 loop spans 15 amino acids. Germline CDR1 and CDR2: MNHEY and SVGAGI. Trimming removed 6 bases at V and 0 bases at J, with 12 bases between. The CDR3, as DNA: TGTGCCAGCAGCCGACAACCATTCTCTGGAAACACCATATATTTT. It is translated as CASSRQPFSGNTIYF.

This chain joins TRBV7-9 and TRBJ2-5, with 8 bases fitting TRBD2. Unmatched junction bases numbered 12, after V lost 4 bases and J lost 5 bases. The CDR3 contains 16 residues. Germline CDR1 SEHNR, CDR2 FQNEAQ (reference sequence). The CDR3 DNA sequence: TGTGCCAGCAGCTCGGGAGGGGGAAGGGGAACGGAGACCCAGTACTTC. Encoded protein: CASSSGGGRGTETQYF.

The chain recombines TRBV7-4 with TRBJ2-7; TRBD2 matches 8 bases. V lost 5 bases to trimming and J lost 3 bases; unmatched junction nucleotides: 12. The CDR3 length is 16 residues. Germline V gene lookup returns CDR1 SGHVT and CDR2 SQSDAQ. CDR3 coding DNA: TGTGCCAGCAGCCCTCCAGGGACTAGGATTTACTACGAGCAGTACGTC. This gives the protein CASSPPGTRIYYEQYV.

This clone was counted a single time. The chain links TRBV11-3 to TRBJ2-7, with 11 bases fitting TRBD1. V was clipped by 11 bases and J by 3 bases; unmatched bases: 12. The CDR3 covers 15 residues. Germline loops: CDR1 SGHNT, CDR2 YENEEA. The CDR3 region has the DNA TGTGCCGGGGTGTTAACGGGACAGGGGGTCTACGAGCAGTACTTC. Translation: CAGVLTGQGVYEQYF.

This sequence joins TRBV15 and TRBJ1-1; the D is unclear. Trimming took off 5 bases at V and 6 bases at J, with 13 bases between the two ends. Germline CDR1 LNHNV, CDR2 YYDKDF (reference sequence). The CDR3 runs to 13 residues. The CDR3 DNA reads TGTGCCACCAGCGTAAACCCGGTCGCTGAAGCTTTCTTT. This gives the protein CATSVNPVAEAFF.

This clone showed up just once. The chain combines TRBV19 with TRBJ1-2, with a possible D match to TRBD1 (6 bases). Trimming pared 6 bases from V and 6 bases from J, leaving 14 bases between. This CDR3 contains 13 residues. Germline V lookup: CDR1 LNHDA, CDR2 SQIVND (reference sequence). CDR3 nucleotides: TGTGCCAGTAGCCAGGGGATTTCTCATGGCTACACCTTC. Residues: CASSQGISHGYTF.